What follows are 7 T cell receptor beta chains derived from one specimen sequenced in a study of blood T cells in healthy people across ages. Using a J-beta primer mix together with a sample-barcoded 5' primer, a second PCR was run for roughly 7 to 12 cycles. TCRdb fed the 5' RACE reads into MiXCR, producing one record per CDR3 protein. In the table there are 700,000 to 850,000 distinct CDR3 sequences, about 55% of which are singletons. The sample consisted of blood. The source is an elderly man in good health.

This sequence joins TRBV29-1 and TRBJ2-7, with D maybe TRBD2 (5 bases). Trimming removed 7 bases from V and 3 bases from J, with 13 bases in between. Germline CDR1 reads SQVTM; CDR2 reads ANQGSEA. The CDR3 spans 12 residues. CDR3 region: CSGQLALYEQYF. CDR3 nucleotides: TGCAGCGGTCAGCTAGCTCTCTACGAGCAGTACTTC.

The V call is TRBV12-3 or TRBV12-4, the J call TRBJ2-3; D gene uncertain. V lost 3 bases, J lost 14 bases, and 15 bases lay in between. This CDR3 is 12 amino acids long. Here the CDR3 DNA reads TGTGCCAGCAGTTTGGACCAACGTAACGCGTATTTT. Amino acids: CASSLDQRNAYF.

The V and J genes are TRBV12-3 or TRBV12-4 and TRBJ2-7, with 9 bases identical to TRBD1. This CDR3 has 14 residues. V shed 1 base and J 4 bases; nucleotides not matched to a gene: 2. The CDR3: CASSLDRGLYEQYF. CDR3 nucleotides: TGTGCCAGCAGTTTAGACAGGGGGCTGTACGAGCAGTACTTC.

The chain has TRBV20-1 and TRBJ2-5; 8 nucleotides match TRBD1. The trim removed 6 bases at V and 3 bases at J, leaving 12 bases unmatched. The CDR3 contains 15 residues. Germline CDR1 and CDR2: DFQATT and SNEGSKA (reference sequence). In nucleotides, the CDR3 is TGCAGTGCGACAAAGTTACAGGGGGACAAAGAGACCCAGTACTTC. Translating it yields CSATKLQGDKETQYF.

The CDR3 spells CSGYPDGGYGYTF. CDR3 sequence (DNA): TGCAGCGGTTACCCGGACGGGGGCTATGGCTACACCTTC. V gene TRBV29-1 combines with J gene TRBJ1-2; perhaps TRBD1 as D (5 bases). Germline V gene data show CDR1 as SQVTM and CDR2 as ANQGSEA. The CDR3 loop spans 13 amino acids. V was trimmed by 7 bases and J by 4 bases, leaving 16 bases between them.

This chain uses TRBV18 with TRBJ2-5; 10 positions match TRBD1. The CDR3 has 15 amino acids. Germline V gene sequence: CDR1 KGHSH, CDR2 LQKENI. The V and J ends lost 2 bases and 1 base, in that order; junction bases with no gene match: 1. The CDR3 DNA reads as TGTGCCAGCTCACCAAGACAGGGGGCCCAAGAGACCCAGTACTTC. This translates into CASSPRQGAQETQYF. Drawing the rest from reference TRBV18 and TRBJ2-5, the complete variable domain is NAGVMQNPRHLVRRRGQEARLRCSPMKGHSHVYWYRQLPEEGLKFMVYLQKENIIDESGMPKERFSAEFPKEGPSILRIQQVVRGDSAAYFCASSPRQGAQETQYFGPGTRLLVL.

The rearrangement joins TRBV20-1 to TRBJ2-1, with 8 bases lining up with TRBD2. The CDR3 contains 16 residues. Germline CDR1 is DFQATT and CDR2 is SNEGSKA (reference sequence). V was pared by 6 bases and J by 0 bases, with 10 bases of the junction left unmatched. CDR3 sequence: CSAGTSGGGSYNEQFF. The CDR3 coding sequence is TGCAGTGCAGGCACTAGCGGAGGGGGCTCCTACAATGAGCAGTTCTTC.